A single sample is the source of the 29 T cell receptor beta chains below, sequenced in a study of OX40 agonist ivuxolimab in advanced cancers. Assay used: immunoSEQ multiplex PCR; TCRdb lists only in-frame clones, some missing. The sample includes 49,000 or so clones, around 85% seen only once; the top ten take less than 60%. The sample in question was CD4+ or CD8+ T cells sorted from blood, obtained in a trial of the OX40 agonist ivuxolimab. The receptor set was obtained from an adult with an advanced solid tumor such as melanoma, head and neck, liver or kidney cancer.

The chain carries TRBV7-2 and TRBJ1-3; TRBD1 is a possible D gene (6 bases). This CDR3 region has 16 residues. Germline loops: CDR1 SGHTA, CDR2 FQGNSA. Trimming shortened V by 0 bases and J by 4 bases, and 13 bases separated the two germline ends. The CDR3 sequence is CASSLAPGGSGNTIYF. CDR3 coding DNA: TGTGCCAGCAGCTTAGCCCCGGGGGGCTCAGGAAACACCATATATTTT. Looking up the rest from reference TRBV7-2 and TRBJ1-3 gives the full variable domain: GAGVSQSPSNKVTEKGKDVELRCDPISGHTALYWYRQSLGQGLEFLIYFQGNSAPDKSGLPSDRFSAERTGGSVSTLTIQRTQQEDSAVYLCASSLAPGGSGNTIYFGEGSWLTVV.

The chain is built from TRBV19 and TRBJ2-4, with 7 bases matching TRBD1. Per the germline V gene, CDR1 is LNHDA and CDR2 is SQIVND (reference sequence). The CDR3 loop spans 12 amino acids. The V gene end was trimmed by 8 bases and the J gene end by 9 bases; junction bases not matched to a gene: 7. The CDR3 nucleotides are TGTGCCAGTTCGGACAGGCTAGGCATTCAGTACTTC. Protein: CASSDRLGIQYF.

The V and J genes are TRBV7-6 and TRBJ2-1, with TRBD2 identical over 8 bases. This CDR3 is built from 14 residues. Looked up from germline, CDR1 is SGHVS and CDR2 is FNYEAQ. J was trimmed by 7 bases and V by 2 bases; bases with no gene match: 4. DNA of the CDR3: TGTGCCAGCAGCTTACTGCCTAGCGGGAATGAGCAGTTCTTC. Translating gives CASSLLPSGNEQFF.

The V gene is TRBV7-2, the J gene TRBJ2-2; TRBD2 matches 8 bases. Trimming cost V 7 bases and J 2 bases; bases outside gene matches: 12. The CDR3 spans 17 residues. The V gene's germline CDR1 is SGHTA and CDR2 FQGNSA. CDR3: CASTRQSGGFNTGELFF. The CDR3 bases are TGTGCCAGCACCCGTCAAAGCGGGGGATTTAACACCGGGGAGCTGTTTTTT.

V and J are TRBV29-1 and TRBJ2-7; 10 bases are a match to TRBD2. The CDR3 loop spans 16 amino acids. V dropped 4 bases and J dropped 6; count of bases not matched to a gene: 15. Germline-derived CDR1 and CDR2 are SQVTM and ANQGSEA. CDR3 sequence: CSVGTTIAGGGGEQYF. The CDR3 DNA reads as TGCAGCGTTGGCACCACAATAGCGGGGGGAGGGGGCGAGCAGTACTTC.

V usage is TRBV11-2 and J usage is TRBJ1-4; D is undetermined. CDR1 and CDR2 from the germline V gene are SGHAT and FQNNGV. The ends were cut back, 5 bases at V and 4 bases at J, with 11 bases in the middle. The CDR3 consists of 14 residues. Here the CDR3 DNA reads TGTGCCAGCAGCCCCGGCTTTTATAATGAAAAACTGTTTTTT. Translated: CASSPGFYNEKLFF.

The CDR3 DNA sequence: TGTGCCAGCAGCTTAGGTTACACCGGGGAGCTGTTTTTT. This encodes CASSLGYTGELFF. The chain uses TRBV7-2 and TRBJ2-2, with no clear D. The CDR3 is made up of 13 amino acids. The germline V and J ends were trimmed by 1 base and 3 bases, with 3 bases remaining between them. Germline CDR1 reads SGHTA; CDR2 reads FQGNSA.

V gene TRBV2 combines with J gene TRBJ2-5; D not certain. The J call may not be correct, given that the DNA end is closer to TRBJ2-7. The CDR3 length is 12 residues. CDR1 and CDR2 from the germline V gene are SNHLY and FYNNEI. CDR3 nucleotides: TGTGCCAGCATGGGTTTCTCCTACGAGCAGTACTTC. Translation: CASMGFSYEQYF.

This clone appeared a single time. DNA of the CDR3: TGTGCCAGCAGCCTTGGACAGGGCGGAGGCTACACCTTC. Amino acids: CASSLGQGGGYTF. The V call is TRBV6-6, the J call TRBJ1-2, with TRBD1 matching over 8 bases. Trimming at V came to 6 bases and at J to 8 bases, leaving 8 bases not matched to a gene. Germline V gene data show CDR1 as MNHNY and CDR2 as SVGAGI (reference sequence). CDR3 length: 13 amino acids.

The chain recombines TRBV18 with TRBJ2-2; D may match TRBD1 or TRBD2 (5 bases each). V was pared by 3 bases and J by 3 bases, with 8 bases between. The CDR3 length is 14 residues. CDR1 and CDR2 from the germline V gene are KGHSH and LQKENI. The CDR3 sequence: CASSPGTHTGELFF. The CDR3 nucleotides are TGTGCCAGCTCACCGGGGACCCACACCGGGGAGCTGTTTTTT.

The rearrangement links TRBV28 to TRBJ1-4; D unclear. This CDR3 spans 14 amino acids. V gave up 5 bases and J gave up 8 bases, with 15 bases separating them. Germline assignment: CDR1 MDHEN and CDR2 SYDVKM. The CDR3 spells CASSLRRGVEKLFF. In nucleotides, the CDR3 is TGTGCCAGCAGTCTTCGGCGGGGAGTCGAAAAACTGTTTTTT.

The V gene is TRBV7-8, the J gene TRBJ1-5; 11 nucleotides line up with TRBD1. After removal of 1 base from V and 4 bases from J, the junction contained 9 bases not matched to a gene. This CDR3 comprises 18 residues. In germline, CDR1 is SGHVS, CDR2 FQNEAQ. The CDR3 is CASSLVFRDRGGNQPQHF. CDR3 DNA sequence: TGTGCCAGCAGCTTAGTATTTCGGGACAGGGGGGGGAATCAGCCCCAGCATTTT.

CDR3 coding DNA: TGTGCCAGCAGTGAAAGGGGGGGCGACGACACTGAAGCTTTCTTT. Translating gives CASSERGGDDTEAFF. The chain couples TRBV6-4 to TRBJ1-1; D possibly corresponds to TRBD1 (6 bases). Germline loops: CDR1 MRHNA, CDR2 SNTAGT. CDR3 size: 15 residues. The V end was cut by 3 bases, the J end by 3 bases, with 14 bases between.

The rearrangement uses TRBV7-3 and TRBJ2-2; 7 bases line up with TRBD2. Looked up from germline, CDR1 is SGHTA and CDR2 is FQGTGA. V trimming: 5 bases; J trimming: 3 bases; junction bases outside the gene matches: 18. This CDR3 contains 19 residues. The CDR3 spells CASSLWPGGAGLDTGELFF. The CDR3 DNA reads TGTGCCAGCAGCCTATGGCCGGGAGGCGCGGGTCTAGACACCGGGGAGCTGTTTTTT.

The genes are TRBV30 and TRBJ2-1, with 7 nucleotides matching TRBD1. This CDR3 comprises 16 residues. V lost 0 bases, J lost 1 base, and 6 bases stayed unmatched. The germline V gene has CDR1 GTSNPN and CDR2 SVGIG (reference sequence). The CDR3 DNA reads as TGTGCCTGGAGTGTACTCGACAGGGCGTCCTACAATGAGCAGTTCTTC. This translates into CAWSVLDRASYNEQFF.

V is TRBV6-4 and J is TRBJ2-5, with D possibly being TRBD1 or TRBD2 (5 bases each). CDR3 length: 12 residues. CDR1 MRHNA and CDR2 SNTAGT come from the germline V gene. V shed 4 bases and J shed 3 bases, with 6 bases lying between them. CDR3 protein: CASSGGEETQYF. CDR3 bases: TGTGCCAGCAGTGGAGGGGAAGAGACCCAGTACTTC.

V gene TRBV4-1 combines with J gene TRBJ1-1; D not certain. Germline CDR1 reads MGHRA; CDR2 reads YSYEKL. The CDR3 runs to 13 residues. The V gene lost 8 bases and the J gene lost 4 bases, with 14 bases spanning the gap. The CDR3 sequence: CASGHLLRTEAFF. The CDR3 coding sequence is TGCGCCAGCGGTCATCTACTTCGCACTGAAGCTTTCTTT.

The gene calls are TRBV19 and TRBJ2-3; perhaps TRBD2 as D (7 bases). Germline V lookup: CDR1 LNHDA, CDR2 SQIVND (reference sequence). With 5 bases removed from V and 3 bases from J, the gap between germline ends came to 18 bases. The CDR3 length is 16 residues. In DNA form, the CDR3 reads TGTGCCAGTAGTCCCGACCGGGGGGCGGGAACAGATACGCAGTATTTT. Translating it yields CASSPDRGAGTDTQYF.

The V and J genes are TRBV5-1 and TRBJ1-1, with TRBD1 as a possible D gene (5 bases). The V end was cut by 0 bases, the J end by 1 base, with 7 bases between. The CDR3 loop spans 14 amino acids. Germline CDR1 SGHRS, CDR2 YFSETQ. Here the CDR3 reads CASSLAGRNTEAFF. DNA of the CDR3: TGCGCCAGCAGCTTGGCAGGGAGGAACACTGAAGCTTTCTTT.

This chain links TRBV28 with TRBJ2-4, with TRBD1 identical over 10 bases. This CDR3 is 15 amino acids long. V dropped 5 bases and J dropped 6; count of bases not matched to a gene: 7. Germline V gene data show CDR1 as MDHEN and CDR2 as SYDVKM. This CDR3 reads CASSRDRGILNIQYF. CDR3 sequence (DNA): TGTGCCAGCAGTAGGGACAGGGGAATTTTAAACATTCAGTACTTC.

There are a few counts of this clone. CDR3 in amino acids: CASPGAAGEQYF. The CDR3 bases are TGTGCCAGCCCGGGAGCGGCGGGCGAGCAGTACTTC. This chain links TRBV2 with TRBJ2-7; tentative D call: TRBD2 (6 bases). CDR1 and CDR2 (germline): SNHLY, FYNNEI. This CDR3 is 12 amino acids long. Trimming cost V 8 bases and J 6 bases, with 14 bases left between them.

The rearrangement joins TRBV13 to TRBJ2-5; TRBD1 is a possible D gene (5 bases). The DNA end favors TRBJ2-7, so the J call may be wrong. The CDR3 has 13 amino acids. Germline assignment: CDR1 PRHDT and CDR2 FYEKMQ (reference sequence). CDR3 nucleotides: TGTGCCAGCAGCTGGGTGGGGCACTACGAGCAGTACTTC. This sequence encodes CASSWVGHYEQYF.

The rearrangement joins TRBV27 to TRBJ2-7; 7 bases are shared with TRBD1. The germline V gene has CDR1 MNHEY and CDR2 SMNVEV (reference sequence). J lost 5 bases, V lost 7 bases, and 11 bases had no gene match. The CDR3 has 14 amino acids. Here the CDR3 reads CASMFTGVSNEQYF. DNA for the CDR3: TGTGCCAGCATGTTCACAGGGGTGAGCAACGAGCAGTACTTC.

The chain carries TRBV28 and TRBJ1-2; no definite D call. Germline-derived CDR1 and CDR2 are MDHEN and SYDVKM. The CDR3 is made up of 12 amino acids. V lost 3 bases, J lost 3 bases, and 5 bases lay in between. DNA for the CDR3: TGTGCCAGCAGTTTTATAGACTATGGCTACACCTTC. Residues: CASSFIDYGYTF.

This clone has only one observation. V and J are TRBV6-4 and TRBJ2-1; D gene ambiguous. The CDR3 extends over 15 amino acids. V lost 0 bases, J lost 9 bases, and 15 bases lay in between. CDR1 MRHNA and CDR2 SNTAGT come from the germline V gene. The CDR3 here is CASSDSIGSAGEQFF. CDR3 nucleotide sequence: TGTGCCAGCAGTGACTCGATTGGTTCGGCCGGTGAGCAGTTCTTC.

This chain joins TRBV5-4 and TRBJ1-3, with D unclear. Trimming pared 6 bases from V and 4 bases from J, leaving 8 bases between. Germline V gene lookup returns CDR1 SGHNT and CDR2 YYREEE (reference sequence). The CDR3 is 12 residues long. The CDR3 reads CASTAGGNTIYF. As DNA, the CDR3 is TGTGCCAGCACCGCGGGCGGAAACACCATATATTTT. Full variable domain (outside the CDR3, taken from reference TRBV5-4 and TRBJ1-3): ETGVTQSPTHLIKTRGQQVTLRCSSQSGHNTVSWYQQALGQGPQFIFQYYREEENGRGNFPPRFSGLQFPNYSSELNVNALELDDSALYLCASTAGGNTIYFGEGSWLTVV.

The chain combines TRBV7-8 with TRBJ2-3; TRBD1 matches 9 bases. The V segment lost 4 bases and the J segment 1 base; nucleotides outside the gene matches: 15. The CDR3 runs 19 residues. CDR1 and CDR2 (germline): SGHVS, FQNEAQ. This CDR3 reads CASSSYPKPRTGGTDTQYF. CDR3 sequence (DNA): TGTGCCAGCAGCTCCTACCCGAAACCGCGGACAGGGGGCACAGATACGCAGTATTTT.

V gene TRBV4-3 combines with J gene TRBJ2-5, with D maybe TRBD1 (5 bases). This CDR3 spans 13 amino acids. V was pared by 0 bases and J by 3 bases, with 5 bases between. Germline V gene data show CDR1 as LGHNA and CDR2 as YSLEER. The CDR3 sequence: CASSQDREETQYF. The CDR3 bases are TGCGCCAGCAGCCAAGACAGGGAAGAGACCCAGTACTTC.

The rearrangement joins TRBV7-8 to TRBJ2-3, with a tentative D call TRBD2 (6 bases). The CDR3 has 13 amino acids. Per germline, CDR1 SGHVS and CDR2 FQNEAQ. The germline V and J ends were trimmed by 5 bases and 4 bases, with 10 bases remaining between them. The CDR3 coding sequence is TGTGCCAGCAGCCGCGGGGAGGCAGATACGCAGTATTTT. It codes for CASSRGEADTQYF.